This T cell receptor beta chain was identified during a study of T cell changes during pregnancy in multiple sclerosis. This table comes from immunoSEQ multiplex PCR, and its TCRdb copy is limited to in-frame clones, with some not included. The sample shows approximately 92,000 clones, 90% to 95% of them seen only once. The V and J ends lost 5 bases and 0 bases, in that order; junction bases with no gene match: 3. CDR1 KGHSH and CDR2 LQKENI come from the germline V gene. The CDR3 loop spans 14 amino acids. J is TRBJ1-1 and V is TRBV18; TRBD1 matches 7 bases. The TCR was taken from a female donor with multiple sclerosis, enrolled in a pregnancy study. Material: peripheral blood, obtained after pregnancy. DNA for the CDR3: TGTGCCAGCTCAAGGGACAGCTTGAACACTGAAGCTTTCTTT. Amino acid sequence: CASSRDSLNTEAFF.